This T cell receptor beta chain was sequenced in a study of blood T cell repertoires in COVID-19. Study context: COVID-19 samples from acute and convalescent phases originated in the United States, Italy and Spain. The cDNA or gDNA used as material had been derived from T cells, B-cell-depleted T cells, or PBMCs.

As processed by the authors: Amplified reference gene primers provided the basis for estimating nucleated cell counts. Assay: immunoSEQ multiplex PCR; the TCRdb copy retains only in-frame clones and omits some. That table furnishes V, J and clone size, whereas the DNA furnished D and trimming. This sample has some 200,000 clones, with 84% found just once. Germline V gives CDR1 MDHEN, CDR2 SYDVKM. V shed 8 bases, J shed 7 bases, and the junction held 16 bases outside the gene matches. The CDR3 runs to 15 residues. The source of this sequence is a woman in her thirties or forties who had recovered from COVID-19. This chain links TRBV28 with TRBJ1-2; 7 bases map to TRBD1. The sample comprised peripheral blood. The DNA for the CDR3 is TGTGCCAGCCGCGATATGTTACAGGGGATTTCTGGCTACACCTTC. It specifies CASRDMLQGISGYTF.